This TCR beta chain was captured by sequencing in a study of cytomegalovirus exposure and HLA in healthy donors. Study conclusions and caveats: Among donors in an Asian-associated ancestry cluster, a later analysis reportedly found fewer N-insertions than the roughly 610-donor mean. Listed as cytomegalovirus-associated were 150 to 200 TCR beta chains. Information on immune exposure was restricted to one variable (CMV serostatus).

The PCR used 60 Vbeta and 13 Jbeta primers. Generated by immunoSEQ multiplex PCR, the TCRdb table keeps only in-frame clones and is missing some. The sample carries some 89,000 clones, 85% recorded once. In the case of this clone: The antigen is not known.

Healthy individuals who donated bone marrow served as the donors. Germline lookup yields CDR1 SGHNT and CDR2 YYREEE (reference sequence). The CDR3 sequence is 16 residues long. V dropped 4 bases and J dropped 3; count of bases not matched to a gene: 7. This receptor was identified in a man aged 35 to 55 in good health and CMV-seropositive. Sequenced: PBMCs. The chain links TRBV5-4 to TRBJ2-5; TRBD2 aligns across 12 bases. CDR3 in amino acids: CASSAKLAGGKETQYF. CDR3 bases: TGTGCCAGCAGCGCGAAACTAGCGGGGGGCAAAGAGACCCAGTACTTC. Drawing the rest from reference TRBV5-4 and TRBJ2-5, the complete variable domain is ETGVTQSPTHLIKTRGQQVTLRCSSQSGHNTVSWYQQALGQGPQFIFQYYREEENGRGNFPPRFSGLQFPNYSSELNVNALELDDSALYLCASSAKLAGGKETQYFGPGTRLLVL.